Listed here is a single TCR beta chain. This clone's antigen is unknown. The input lacks base qualities; no much larger clone sits a single base away. Focal radiation therapy combined with CTLA-4 blockade (ipilimumab) was tested in patients with chemo-refractory metastatic non-small-cell lung cancer. Counted from cysteine to phenylalanine, this CDR3 has 13 amino acids. Only the CDR3 DNA stays, 39 bases, in frame from base 1. For this chain, trimming is 4 bases at the V end and 5 bases at the J end, and the number of junction bases without a gene match is 4. CDR1 and CDR2, looked up from the germline V gene, are MNHEY and SVGAGI. Library generation was performed with the immunoSEQ multiplex PCR assay. TCRdb holds this immuneACCESS table with in-frame rearrangements only. Some clones are missing; in checked studies, unresolved V genes explain under half, and the rest has no known cause. For this sample there are 14,000 to 15,000 clones; less than 75% appear just once. Roughly 46% of the sample is in the top ten clones.

This sample is part of a study of radiotherapy plus CTLA-4 blockade in lung cancer (dated by TCRdb to 2017 to 2018). About the investigation overall: Objective responses were observed in 15% to 20% of enrolled patients, and disease control was achieved in around 30%. What the work shows at the level of the full study, not this receptor alone: The strongest predictors of response, as reported, were early dynamic changes in blood T cell clones along with a rise in serum interferon-beta after radiation. After treatment with radiotherapy and ipilimumab, TCR clones that originated in tumors expanded in peripheral blood.

The receptor was isolated from a human donor with non-small cell lung cancer whose response to radiotherapy plus ipilimumab could not be evaluated. Sequenced material: peripheral blood, taken from a patient treated with radiotherapy plus ipilimumab. The V and J genes are TRBV6-5 and TRBJ1-2; 7 middle bases align to TRBD1. Here is the DNA: TGTGCCAGCAGTTCAAGGGGGCGGTATGGCTACACCTTC. It translates as CASSSRGRYGYTF.